The 14 T cell receptor beta chains presented below share a single source sample, sequenced in a study of CD8 T cells in ankylosing spondylitis. TCRdb called the 5' RACE reads again in MiXCR, with one record for every CDR3 protein. The repertoire holds under 300,000 distinct CDR3 sequences, 8% to 9.5% seen once, with approximately 6.3% in the top ten. Sequencing was done on a sample of blood, either unsorted or a sorted T cell fraction (not recorded which). These receptors were taken from a male donor with ankylosing spondylitis or in good health (not recorded which).

The chain links TRBV20-1 to TRBJ2-5, with D maybe TRBD2 (5 bases). CDR3 length equals 13 residues. Trimming took off 6 bases at V and 0 bases at J, with 11 bases between the two ends. Per germline, CDR1 DFQATT and CDR2 SNEGSKA (reference sequence). The CDR3 bases are TGCAGTGCCAGGAGAGGGTACCAAGAGACCCAGTACTTC. Protein: CSARRGYQETQYF.

This clonotype was recorded a few times. J is TRBJ1-6 and V is TRBV20-1; D is possibly TRBD1 (5 bases). The V and J ends lost 5 bases and 6 bases respectively, with 8 bases between them. This CDR3 contains 12 residues. The germline V gene has CDR1 DFQATT and CDR2 SNEGSKA (reference sequence). The chain's CDR3 is CSAEGPNSPLHF. The CDR3 nucleotides are TGCAGTGCTGAGGGGCCTAATTCACCCCTCCACTTT.

This clonotype was counted ten times or more. V and J are TRBV12-3 or TRBV12-4 and TRBJ2-7; D remains unclear. The CDR3 has 12 amino acids. Trimming removed 0 bases at V and 6 bases at J, with 6 bases between. The CDR3 nucleotides are TGTGCCAGCAGTTTAGCAGGCACCGAGCAGTACTTC. The encoded protein is CASSLAGTEQYF.

Ten or more counts support this clonotype. The rearrangement links TRBV7-6 to TRBJ2-1, with TRBD2 identical over 7 bases. The CDR3 spans 16 residues. J lost 7 bases, V lost 1 base, and 10 bases had no gene match. CDR1 is SGHVS, CDR2 FNYEAQ, per germline. The CDR3 loop reads CASSLGGRGGMNEQFF. The CDR3 nucleotides read TGTGCCAGCAGCTTAGGGGGACGCGGGGGAATGAATGAGCAGTTCTTC.

Only a few counts were recorded for this clonotype. The J gene is TRBJ1-6, the V gene TRBV20-1; D possibly corresponds to TRBD1 (6 bases). The germline V gene has CDR1 DFQATT and CDR2 SNEGSKA (reference sequence). This CDR3 comprises 17 residues. V was pared by 0 bases and J by 2 bases, with 14 bases between. The chain's CDR3 is CSARDWAGDTYNSPLHF. In nucleotides, the CDR3 is TGCAGTGCTAGAGATTGGGCAGGGGACACCTATAATTCACCCCTCCACTTT.

At least ten counts were recorded for this clonotype. The J gene is TRBJ2-3, the V gene TRBV20-1; 11 bases are a match to TRBD2. Germline V lookup: CDR1 DFQATT, CDR2 SNEGSKA (reference sequence). V trimming: 3 bases; J trimming: 4 bases; junction bases outside the gene matches: 9. There are 16 residues in the CDR3. The CDR3 reads CSASGPPGLAADTQYF. DNA for the CDR3: TGCAGTGCTAGTGGCCCTCCGGGACTAGCGGCAGATACGCAGTATTTT.

This clonotype was seen repeatedly, ten times or more. CDR3 amino acids: CASSLGTGGVDTQYF. The DNA of the CDR3 is TGCGCCAGCAGCCTGGGGACGGGAGGAGTGGATACGCAGTATTTT. The chain links TRBV5-1 to TRBJ2-3; the match to TRBD2 covers 7 bases. This CDR3 is built from 15 residues. CDR1 and CDR2 (germline): SGHRS, YFSETQ. V lost 4 bases, J lost 6 bases, and 11 bases stayed unmatched.

This clonotype was observed a few times. The gene calls are TRBV10-3 and TRBJ2-5, with 11 bases matching TRBD1. The trim removed 6 bases at V and 6 bases at J, leaving 6 bases unmatched. CDR1 and CDR2 from the germline V gene are ENHRY and SYGVKD. The CDR3 has 14 amino acids. The CDR3 spells CAISTGQGVQTQYF. For the CDR3, the DNA is TGTGCCATCAGCACGGGACAGGGGGTACAGACCCAGTACTTC.

This clonotype was found many times. The CDR3 DNA reads TGCGCCAGCAGCCAACGGGCAAACTATGGCTACACCTTC. Residues: CASSQRANYGYTF. This sequence joins TRBV4-3 and TRBJ1-2; D remains ambiguous. CDR1 LGHNA and CDR2 YSLEER come from the germline V gene. The CDR3 runs to 13 residues. The ends were cut back, 2 bases at V and 2 bases at J, with 6 bases in the middle.

The chain employs TRBV5-6 and TRBJ1-6; 7 bases match TRBD1. The trim removed 0 bases at V and 14 bases at J, leaving 5 bases unmatched. Per the germline V gene, CDR1 is SGHDT and CDR2 is YYEEEE. This CDR3 has 13 amino acids. CDR3 residues: CASSLGQGLSLHF. The CDR3 bases are TGTGCCAGCAGCTTGGGACAGGGTTTGTCCCTCCACTTT.

This clonotype was found many times. V usage is TRBV18 and J usage is TRBJ2-2, with a possible D match to TRBD1 (6 bases). The CDR3 totals 16 residues. V was clipped by 2 bases and J by 4 bases, with 14 bases between them. The germline gives CDR1 KGHSH, CDR2 LQKENI. This chain's CDR3 is CASSPRDTGPTGELFF. In DNA, the CDR3 is TGTGCCAGCTCACCAAGGGACACTGGTCCCACCGGGGAGCTGTTTTTT.

This clonotype was seen at least ten times. The chain uses TRBV3-1 and TRBJ1-5; 8 nucleotides match TRBD1. Germline trimming cut 4 bases from V and 0 bases from J; bases unmatched to any gene: 2. Germline values: CDR1 LGHDT, CDR2 YNNKEL (reference sequence). The CDR3 consists of 15 residues. CDR3 sequence: CASSLDRASNQPQHF. Here the CDR3 DNA reads TGTGCCAGCAGCCTGGACAGGGCTAGCAATCAGCCCCAGCATTTT.

This clonotype has more than one count but fewer than ten. The chain has TRBV12-3 or TRBV12-4 and TRBJ2-1, with TRBD2 matching 9 bases. Losses at the gene ends were 2 bases for V and 7 bases for J; bases not matched to a gene: 6. The CDR3 consists of 15 residues. The CDR3 is CASSLPRAGGNEQFF. CDR3 coding DNA: TGTGCCAGCAGTTTACCAAGGGCGGGAGGGAATGAGCAGTTCTTC.

This clonotype was found many times. The V gene is TRBV10-3, the J gene TRBJ2-1; TRBD2 agrees at 14 bases. Germline V gene data show CDR1 as ENHRY and CDR2 as SYGVKD. V lost 8 bases, J lost 9 bases, and 9 bases stayed unmatched. CDR3 length: 15 amino acids. CDR3 in DNA: TGTGCCATCGGAACCGGGACTAGCGGGAGTACTGAGCAGTTCTTC. It specifies CAIGTGTSGSTEQFF.